Reported below is one TCR beta chain. Patients of the Seattle cohort, enrolled during active infection, were followed longitudinally. Per the germline V gene, CDR1 is SGHVS and CDR2 is FNYEAQ. The CDR3 runs to 14 residues. V lost 4 bases, J lost 5 bases, and 14 bases lay in between. This specimen belongs to a study of blood T cell repertoires in COVID-19. In the study overall: PBMCs, B-cell-depleted T cells, or T cells were the source of the cDNA or gDNA that made up the material.

TCRdb's table, derived via immunoSEQ multiplex PCR, lists solely in-frame clones and lacks some. The repertoire has 200,000 to 300,000 clones, 75% to 95% of them found once; the top ten carry about 2.5%. This receptor was obtained from a person aged 18-35 years with COVID-19, enrolled during active disease. Specimen: peripheral blood. The chain links TRBV7-6 to TRBJ2-5; possible D gene TRBD2, 5 bases. CDR3 amino acids: CASSSSGGRETQYF. DNA for the CDR3: TGTGCCAGCAGCTCTTCAGGAGGTCGCGAGACCCAGTACTTC.